The clone carrying this T cell receptor (beta chain) has just a few counts. Sequenced material consisted of expressed TCRB transcripts (all of the isolated RNA was reverse transcribed). TCRdb's copy holds only in-frame clones and misses some; the assay was immunoSEQ multiplex PCR. Of 310,000 or so clones listed, 8% are singletons. Purity exceeded 95% in all sorted populations. There are 11 residues in the CDR3. Trimming removed 3 bases at V and 7 bases at J, with 7 bases between. CDR1 and CDR2 from the germline V gene are SGHTA and FQGNSA. The record originates from a study of beta chain features in type 1 diabetes.

Sequenced sample: central memory CD4+ T cells from blood. The clonotype comes from a woman aged 18-30 years in good health. The chain couples TRBV7-2 to TRBJ2-7; maybe TRBD2 (5 bases). This CDR3 reads CASSLSGEQYF. The CDR3 DNA reads TGTGCCAGCAGCTTGTCGGGAGAGCAGTACTTC.